Listed below are T cell receptor beta chains from one sample, sequenced in a study of beta chain features in type 1 diabetes. Assay: immunoSEQ multiplex PCR; the TCRdb copy retains only in-frame clones and omits some. The sample has 300,000 to 350,000 clones; 6.5% to 10% are singletons. Sequencing input: central memory CD4+ T cells from blood. These receptors all stem from a woman aged 18-29 years in good health. CDR3s include the opening cysteine and the closing phenylalanine or tryptophan. A D gene is named only where the DNA matches it firmly. Size tells how often a clone was seen (once, few, many) or the class of an expanded clone, and some rows leave it out.

>-|TRBV11-2|-|TRBJ2-5
TGTGCCAGCAGCGCTTACAGGGTGCGGCAAGAGACCCAGTACTTC
CASSAYRVRQETQYF
>TRBD2|TRBV7-2|-|TRBJ2-1
TGTGCCAGCAGCCTCCATCCGCCCCGAGCGGGAGGGGTGATTGAGCAGTTCTTC
CASSLHPPRAGGVIEQFF
>-|TRBV11-2|few|TRBJ1-4
TGTGCCAGCAGCTCCGGACAGCTAGAAAAACTGTTTTTT
CASSSGQLEKLFF
>-|TRBV11-1|-|TRBJ2-6
TGTGCCAGCAGCCCTGGACAGTCTGGGGCCAACGTCCTGACTTTC
CASSPGQSGANVLTF
>-|TRBV6-5|-|TRBJ2-1
TGTGCCAGCAGTCGTCAAAGCTCCTACAATGAGCAGTTCTTC
CASSRQSSYNEQFF
>-|TRBV28|many|TRBJ2-5
TGTGCCAGCACCGGGGGCAGGTGGGAGACCCAGTACTTC
CASTGGRWETQYF
>-|TRBV7-9|-|TRBJ2-3
TGTGCCAGCAGCTTATCACGGGCGGGAGATACGCAGTATTTT
CASSLSRAGDTQYF
>TRBD1|TRBV11-2|few|TRBJ2-7
TGTGCCAGCAGCTTAGATCGGAGACGGGACAGGGGGACTCTCTACGAGCAGTACTTC
CASSLDRRRDRGTLYEQYF
>TRBD1|TRBV27|-|TRBJ1-3
TGTGCCAGCAGTTCGACAGGGGCTGGAAACACCATATATTTT
CASSSTGAGNTIYF
>-|TRBV19|few|TRBJ1-5
TGTGCCAGTAGTATGGCGTGGCAGAATAATCAGCCCCAGCATTTT
CASSMAWQNNQPQHF
>-|TRBV7-6|-|TRBJ2-5
TGTGCCAGCAGCCGTTGGGTCTCAGAGACCCAGTACTTC
CASSRWVSETQYF
>-|TRBV28|few|TRBJ1-4
TGTGCCAGCAGTTTTCCCGGGGGAGGGAATGAAAAACTGTTTTTT
CASSFPGGGNEKLFF
>-|TRBV28|-|TRBJ1-5
TGTGCCAGCAGTCCCGGGGGTGCGTGGCAGCCCCAGCATTTT
CASSPGGAWQPQHF
>TRBD2|TRBV28|few|TRBJ2-3
TGTGCCAGCACCCCTGGCGGGAGCAGCACAGATACGCAGTATTTT
CASTPGGSSTDTQYF
>-|TRBV11-3|few|TRBJ2-3
TGTGCCAGCAGCTTTTCCCGTGCAGATACGCAGTATTTT
CASSFSRADTQYF
>TRBD2|TRBV28|few|TRBJ2-7
TGTGCCAGCAGGAGCGGGAGTCTGGTCGAGCAGTACTTC
CASRSGSLVEQYF
>TRBD1|TRBV29-1|few|TRBJ2-7
TGCAGCGTTGAAGAAACCGGGACAGGGGGATACGAGCAGTACTTC
CSVEETGTGGYEQYF
>-|TRBV27|-|TRBJ1-1
TGTGCCAGCAGTTTATCAGGCGTGAACACTGAAGCTTTCTTT
CASSLSGVNTEAFF
>-|TRBV6-6|many|TRBJ2-6
TGTGCCAGCACCGAGTGGGTCTCCGGGGCCAACGTCCTGACTTTC
CASTEWVSGANVLTF
>-|TRBV9|many|TRBJ2-3
TGTGCCAGCAGCGTAGGACAGGAGGATACGCAGTATTTT
CASSVGQEDTQYF
>-|TRBV7-2|few|TRBJ2-5
TGTGCCAGCAGCTTAGGGTTAGTCAGACAAGAGACCCAGTACTTC
CASSLGLVRQETQYF
>TRBD2|TRBV5-4|few|TRBJ2-3
TGTGCCAGCAGCATACCGGGACTAGCGGGCACAGATACGCAGTATTTT
CASSIPGLAGTDTQYF
>-|TRBV15|few|TRBJ1-2
TGTGCCACCGCTCTTCTCGGTATCAACTTAAATGGCTACACCTTC
CATALLGINLNGYTF
>TRBD2|TRBV7-9|few|TRBJ2-1
TGTGCCAGCAGCTTTCTAAACCCGGGACTAGCGGGAGCTAATGAGCAGTTCTTC
CASSFLNPGLAGANEQFF
>TRBD2|TRBV19|many|TRBJ2-1
TGTGCCAGTAGTAACCTAGCGGCCTCCTACAATGAGCAGTTCTTC
CASSNLAASYNEQFF
>TRBD2|TRBV7-3|-|TRBJ2-2
TGTGCCAGCAGCCCGGGAGGCCACTCGAACACCGGGGAGCTGTTTTTT
CASSPGGHSNTGELFF
>-|TRBV19|-|TRBJ2-2
TGTGCCACCCTAGGGGGGACAGACCTTTTCACCGGGGAGCTGTTTTTT
CATLGGTDLFTGELFF
>-|TRBV11-2|few|TRBJ1-2
TGTGCCAGCAGCTTCCCGGGCCAGTATGGCTACACCTTC
CASSFPGQYGYTF
>-|TRBV19|few|TRBJ2-5
TGTGCCAGTAGTCCGGGTCCTGGAAGCGTGACCCAGTACTTC
CASSPGPGSVTQYF